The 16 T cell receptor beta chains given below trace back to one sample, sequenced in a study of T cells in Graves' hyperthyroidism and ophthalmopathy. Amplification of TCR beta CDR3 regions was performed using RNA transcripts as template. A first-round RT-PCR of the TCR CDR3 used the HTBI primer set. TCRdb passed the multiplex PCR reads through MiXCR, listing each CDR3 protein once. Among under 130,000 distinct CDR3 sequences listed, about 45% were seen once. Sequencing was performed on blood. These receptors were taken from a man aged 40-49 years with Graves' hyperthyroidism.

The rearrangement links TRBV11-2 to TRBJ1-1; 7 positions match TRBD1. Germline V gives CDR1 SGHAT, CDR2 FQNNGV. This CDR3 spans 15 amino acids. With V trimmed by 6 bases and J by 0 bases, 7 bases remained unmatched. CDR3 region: CASREDRALNTEAFF. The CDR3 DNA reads TGTGCCAGCAGGGAAGACAGGGCCCTGAACACTGAAGCTTTCTTT.

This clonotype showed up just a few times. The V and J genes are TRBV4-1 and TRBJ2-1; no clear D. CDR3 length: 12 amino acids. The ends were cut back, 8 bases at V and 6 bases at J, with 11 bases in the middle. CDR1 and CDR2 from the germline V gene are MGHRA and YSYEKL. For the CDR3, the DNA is TGCGCCAGCCCCCCAGCGCGCAATGAGCAGTTCTTC. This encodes CASPPARNEQFF.

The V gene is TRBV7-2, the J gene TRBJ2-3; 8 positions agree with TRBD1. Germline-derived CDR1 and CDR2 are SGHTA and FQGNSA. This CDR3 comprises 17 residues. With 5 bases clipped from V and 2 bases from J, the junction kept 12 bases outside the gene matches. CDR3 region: CASSQDPEDRVTDTQYF. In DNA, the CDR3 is TGTGCCAGCAGCCAGGACCCCGAGGACAGGGTCACAGATACGCAGTATTTT.

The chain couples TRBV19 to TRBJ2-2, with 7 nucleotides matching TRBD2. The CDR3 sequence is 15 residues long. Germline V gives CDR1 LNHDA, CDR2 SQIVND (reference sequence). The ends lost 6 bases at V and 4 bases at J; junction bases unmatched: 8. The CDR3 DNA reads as TGTGCCAGTAGATCGACGGGGGGACCCACCGGGGAGCTGTTTTTT. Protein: CASRSTGGPTGELFF.

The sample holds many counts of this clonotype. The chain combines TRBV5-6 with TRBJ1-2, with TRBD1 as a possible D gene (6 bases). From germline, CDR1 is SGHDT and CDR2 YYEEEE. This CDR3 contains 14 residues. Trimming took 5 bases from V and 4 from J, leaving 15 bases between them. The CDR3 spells CASRGRGASYGYTF. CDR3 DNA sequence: TGTGCCAGCAGAGGTCGGGGGGCTTCCTATGGCTACACCTTC.

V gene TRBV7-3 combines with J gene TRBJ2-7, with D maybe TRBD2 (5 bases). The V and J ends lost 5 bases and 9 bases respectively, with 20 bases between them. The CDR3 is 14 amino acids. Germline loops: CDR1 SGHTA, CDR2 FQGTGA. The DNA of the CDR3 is TGTGCCAGCAGCCTTGGAGGTGAGCAGTTAGGGCAGTACTTC. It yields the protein CASSLGGEQLGQYF.

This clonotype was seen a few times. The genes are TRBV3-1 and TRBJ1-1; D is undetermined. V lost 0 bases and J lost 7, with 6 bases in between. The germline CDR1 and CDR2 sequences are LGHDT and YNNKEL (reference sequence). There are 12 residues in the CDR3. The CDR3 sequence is CASSQDRIEAFF. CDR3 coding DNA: TGTGCCAGCAGCCAAGACCGCATTGAAGCTTTCTTT. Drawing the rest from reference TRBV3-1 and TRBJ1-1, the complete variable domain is DTAVSQTPKYLVTQMGNDKSIKCEQNLGHDTMYWYKQDSKKFLKIMFSYNNKELIINETVPNRFSPKSPDKAHLNLHINSLELGDSAVYFCASSQDRIEAFFGQGTRLTVV.

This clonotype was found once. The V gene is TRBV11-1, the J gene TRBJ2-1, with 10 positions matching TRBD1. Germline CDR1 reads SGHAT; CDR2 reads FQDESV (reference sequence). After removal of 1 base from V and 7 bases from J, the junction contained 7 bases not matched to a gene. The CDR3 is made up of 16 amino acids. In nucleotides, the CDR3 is TGTGCCAGCAGCTTAGTGGGGACAGGGGCGAGGAATGAGCAGTTCTTC. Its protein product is CASSLVGTGARNEQFF.

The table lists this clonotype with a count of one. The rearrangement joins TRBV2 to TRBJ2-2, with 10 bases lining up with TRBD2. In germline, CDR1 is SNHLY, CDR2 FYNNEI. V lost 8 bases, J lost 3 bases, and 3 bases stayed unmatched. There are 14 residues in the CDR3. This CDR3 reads CASWLAGDTGELFF. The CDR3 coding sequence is TGTGCCAGCTGGCTAGCGGGGGACACCGGGGAGCTGTTTTTT.

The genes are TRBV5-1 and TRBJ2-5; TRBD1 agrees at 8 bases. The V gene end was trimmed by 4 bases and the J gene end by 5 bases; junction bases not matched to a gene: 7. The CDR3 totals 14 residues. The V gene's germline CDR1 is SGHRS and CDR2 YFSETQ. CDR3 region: CASSPTGVAETQYF. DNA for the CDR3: TGCGCCAGCAGCCCGACAGGGGTAGCGGAGACCCAGTACTTC.

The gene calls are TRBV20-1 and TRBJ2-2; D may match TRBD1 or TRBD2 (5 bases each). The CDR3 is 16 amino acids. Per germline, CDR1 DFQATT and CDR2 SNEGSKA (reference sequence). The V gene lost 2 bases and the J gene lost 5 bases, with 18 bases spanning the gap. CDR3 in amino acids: CSARPGSGRTTGELFF. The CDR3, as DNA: TGCAGTGCTAGACCGGGGTCAGGGAGAACGACCGGGGAGCTGTTTTTT.

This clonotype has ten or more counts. DNA for the CDR3: TGCAGTGCACCAGGGGTGGCCCAAGAGACCCAGTACTTC. This sequence encodes CSAPGVAQETQYF. The chain joins TRBV20-1 to TRBJ2-5, with a weak D call TRBD1 (6 bases). The V end lost 6 bases, the J end lost 1 base, and 12 bases lay between the germline ends. Germline assignment: CDR1 DFQATT and CDR2 SNEGSKA (reference sequence). The CDR3 extends over 13 amino acids.

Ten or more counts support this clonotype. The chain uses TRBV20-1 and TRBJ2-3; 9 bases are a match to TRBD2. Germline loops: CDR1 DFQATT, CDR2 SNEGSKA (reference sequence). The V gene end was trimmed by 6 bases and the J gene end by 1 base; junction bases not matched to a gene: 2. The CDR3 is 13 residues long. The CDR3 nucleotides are TGCAGTGCGATAGCGGGGGGCACAGATACGCAGTATTTT. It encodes CSAIAGGTDTQYF.

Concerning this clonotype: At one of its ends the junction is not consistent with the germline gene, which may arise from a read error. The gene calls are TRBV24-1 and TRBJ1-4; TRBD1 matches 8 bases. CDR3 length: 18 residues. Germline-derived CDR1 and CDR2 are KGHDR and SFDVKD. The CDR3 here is CASSLWDRRIATNEQLFF. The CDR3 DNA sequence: TGTGCCAGCAGTTTATGGGACAGGCGGATTGCAACTAATGAACAACTGTTTTTT.

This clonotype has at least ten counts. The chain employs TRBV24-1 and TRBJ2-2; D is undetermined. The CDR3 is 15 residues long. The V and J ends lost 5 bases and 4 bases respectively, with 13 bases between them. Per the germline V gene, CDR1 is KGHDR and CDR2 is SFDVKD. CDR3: CATSGQLTGTGELFF. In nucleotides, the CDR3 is TGTGCCACCAGTGGGCAGTTAACGGGCACCGGGGAGCTGTTTTTT.

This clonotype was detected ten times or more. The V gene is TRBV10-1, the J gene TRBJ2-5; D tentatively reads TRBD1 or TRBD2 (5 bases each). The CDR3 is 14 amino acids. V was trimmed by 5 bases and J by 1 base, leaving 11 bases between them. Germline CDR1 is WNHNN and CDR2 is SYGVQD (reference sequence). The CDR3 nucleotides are TGCGCCAGCAGTAACCGGGACGGCCAAGAGACCCAGTACTTC. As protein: CASSNRDGQETQYF.